These 10 T cell receptor beta chains were all obtained from the same sample, sequenced in a study of technical replicates of blood from several donors. Data came from immunoSEQ multiplex PCR; TCRdb stores just in-frame clones and leaves some out. The sample consists of approximately 73,000 clones, about 96% of them appearing once. The sequenced material came from T cells isolated from PBMCs. These receptors came from a human donor in good health.

This chain uses TRBV11-3 with TRBJ2-3; tentative D call: TRBD1 (5 bases). V shed 4 bases and J shed 4 bases, with 18 bases lying between them. Germline lookup yields CDR1 SGHNT and CDR2 YENEEA. The CDR3 has 16 residues. The CDR3 DNA sequence: TGTGCCAGCAGCTCCACATATCAGGGCATAGCAGATACGCAGTATTTT. Translating it yields CASSSTYQGIADTQYF.

The chain recombines TRBV9 with TRBJ1-2; D unclear. V lost 0 bases, J lost 4 bases, and 7 bases lay in between. The CDR3 runs 13 residues. CDR1 and CDR2 (germline): SGDLS, YYNGEE. DNA of the CDR3: TGTGCCAGCAGCGTAGGCGGGATCTATGGCTACACCTTC. It specifies CASSVGGIYGYTF.

The V and J genes are TRBV4-2 and TRBJ2-3; 11 bases are a match to TRBD2. Trimming took 0 bases from V and 2 from J; bases not matched to a gene: 13. The CDR3 sequence is 20 residues long. Per the germline V gene, CDR1 is LGHNA and CDR2 is YNFKEQ. The CDR3 reads CASSQEEELAGEGVTDTQYF. As DNA, the CDR3 is TGTGCCAGCAGCCAAGAGGAGGAACTAGCGGGAGAGGGGGTCACAGATACGCAGTATTTT.

This clone has a single count. The J gene is TRBJ2-5, the V gene TRBV19, with D perhaps matching TRBD1 (7 bases). The CDR3 totals 14 residues. Per the germline V gene, CDR1 is LNHDA and CDR2 is SQIVND (reference sequence). V lost 4 bases and J lost 1, with 10 bases in between. As DNA, the CDR3 is TGTGCCAGTAGTAGGAGGGGGCCCCAAGAGACCCAGTACTTC. Its protein product is CASSRRGPQETQYF.

The chain combines TRBV9 with TRBJ1-1, with 9 bases fitting TRBD1. The CDR3 contains 15 residues. V was clipped by 4 bases and J by 0 bases; unmatched bases: 4. Germline V gene lookup returns CDR1 SGDLS and CDR2 YYNGEE. CDR3 protein: CASSPRTGVNTEAFF. The CDR3, as DNA: TGTGCCAGCAGCCCACGGACAGGGGTGAACACTGAAGCTTTCTTT.

This chain links TRBV6-6 with TRBJ1-2, with a weak D call TRBD1 (5 bases). Germline loops: CDR1 MNHNY, CDR2 SVGAGI (reference sequence). The CDR3 is 14 amino acids. Trimming removed 0 bases from V and 4 bases from J, with 9 bases in between. The CDR3 sequence: CASSYSTVSYGYTF. The CDR3 region has the DNA TGTGCCAGCAGTTACTCGACAGTAAGCTATGGCTACACCTTC.

The chain carries TRBV9 and TRBJ2-3; D is unresolved. Germline CDR1 SGDLS, CDR2 YYNGEE. The CDR3 is 13 amino acids. The V gene lost 0 bases and the J gene lost 5 bases, with 7 bases spanning the gap. CDR3 bases: TGTGCCAGCAGCGTAGGATCGGGAGATACGCAGTATTTT. This encodes CASSVGSGDTQYF.

In its sample, this clone was seen once. V is TRBV7-9 and J is TRBJ2-7, with 10 bases that match TRBD1. In germline, CDR1 is SEHNR, CDR2 FQNEAQ (reference sequence). V dropped 5 bases and J dropped 7; count of bases not matched to a gene: 8. The CDR3 runs 14 residues. CDR3 residues: CASSRTGGSKEQYF. The CDR3 DNA follows: TGTGCCAGCAGCAGGACAGGGGGGTCTAAAGAGCAGTACTTC.

The rearrangement joins TRBV14 to TRBJ1-2; D is undetermined. This CDR3 comprises 15 residues. CDR1 and CDR2 (germline): SGHDN, FVKESK. Trimming removed 0 bases at V and 4 bases at J, with 12 bases between. The CDR3 protein is CASSQDFARSYGYTF. The CDR3 DNA sequence: TGTGCCAGCAGCCAAGATTTTGCCAGATCCTATGGCTACACCTTC.

This sequence joins TRBV9 and TRBJ2-2; TRBD2 aligns across 10 bases. The CDR3 contains 22 residues. From germline, CDR1 is SGDLS and CDR2 YYNGEE. After removal of 5 bases from V and 0 bases from J, the junction contained 22 bases not matched to a gene. This CDR3 is CASSHTLGLAAVADSNTGELFF. The CDR3 DNA sequence: TGTGCCAGCAGTCACACCCTCGGACTAGCGGCAGTAGCTGACTCGAACACCGGGGAGCTGTTTTTT.